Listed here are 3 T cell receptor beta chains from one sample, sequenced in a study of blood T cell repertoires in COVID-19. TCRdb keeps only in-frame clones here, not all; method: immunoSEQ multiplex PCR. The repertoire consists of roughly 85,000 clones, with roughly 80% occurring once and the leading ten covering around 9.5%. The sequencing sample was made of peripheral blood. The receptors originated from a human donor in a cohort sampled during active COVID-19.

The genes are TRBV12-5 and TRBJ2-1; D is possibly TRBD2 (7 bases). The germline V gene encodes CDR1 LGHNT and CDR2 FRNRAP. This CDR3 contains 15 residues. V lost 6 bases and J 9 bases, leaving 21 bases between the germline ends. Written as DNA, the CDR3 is TGTGCTAGTGGGGCATCGGGGGGCCTAGGGGTTGAGCAGTTCTTC. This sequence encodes CASGASGGLGVEQFF.

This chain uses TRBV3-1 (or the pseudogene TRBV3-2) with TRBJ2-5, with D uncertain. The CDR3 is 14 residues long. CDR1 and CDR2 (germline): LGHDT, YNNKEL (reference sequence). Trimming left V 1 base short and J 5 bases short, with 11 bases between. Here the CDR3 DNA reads TGTGCCAGCAGCCAAGGAGGCGAGTGGGAGACCCAGTACTTC. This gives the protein CASSQGGEWETQYF.

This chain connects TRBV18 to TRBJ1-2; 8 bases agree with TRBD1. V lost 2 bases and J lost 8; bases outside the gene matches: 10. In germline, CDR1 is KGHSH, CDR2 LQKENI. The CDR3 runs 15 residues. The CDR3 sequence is CASSPSRGQSRGYTF. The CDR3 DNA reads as TGTGCCAGCTCACCATCCAGGGGGCAAAGTCGCGGCTACACCTTC.